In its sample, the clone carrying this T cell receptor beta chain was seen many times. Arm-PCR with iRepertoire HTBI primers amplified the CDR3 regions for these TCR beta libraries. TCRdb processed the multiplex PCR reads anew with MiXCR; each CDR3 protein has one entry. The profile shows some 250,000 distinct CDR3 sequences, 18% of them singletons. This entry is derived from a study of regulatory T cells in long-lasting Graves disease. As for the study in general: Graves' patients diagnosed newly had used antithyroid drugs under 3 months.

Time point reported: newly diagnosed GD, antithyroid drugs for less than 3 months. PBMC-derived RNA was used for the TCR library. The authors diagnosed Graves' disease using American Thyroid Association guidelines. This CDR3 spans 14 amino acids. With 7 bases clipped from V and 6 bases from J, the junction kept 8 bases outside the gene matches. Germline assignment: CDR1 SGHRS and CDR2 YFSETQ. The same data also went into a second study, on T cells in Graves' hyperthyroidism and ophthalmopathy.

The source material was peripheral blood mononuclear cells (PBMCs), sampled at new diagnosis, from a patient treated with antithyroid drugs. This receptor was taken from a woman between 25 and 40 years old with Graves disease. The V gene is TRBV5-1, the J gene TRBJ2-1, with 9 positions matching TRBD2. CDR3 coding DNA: TGCGCCAGCCCTCCTAGCGGGGAGCGCAATGAGCAGTTCTTC. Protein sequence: CASPPSGERNEQFF. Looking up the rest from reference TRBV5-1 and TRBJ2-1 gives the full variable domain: KAGVTQTPRYLIKTRGQQVTLSCSPISGHRSVSWYQQTPGQGLQFLFEYFSETQRNKGNFPGRFSGRQFSNSRSEMNVSTLELGDSALYLCASPPSGERNEQFFGPGTRLTVL.